This passage covers 23 T cell receptor beta chains from one sample sequenced in a study of blood T cell repertoires in COVID-19 (dated by TCRdb to the early 2020s). The method was the immunoSEQ multiplex PCR assay. In its TCRdb copy, this immuneACCESS table keeps in-frame sequences only and misses some clones. Where compared with another copy, unresolved V genes explain less than half of these, and the others have no known cause. Present in this sample are approximately 300,000 clones, around 87% of which were seen just once. Under 1.1% of the sample is taken by the ten largest. The material sequenced was peripheral blood. Every receptor here comes from a woman in her forties with COVID-19, enrolled during active disease.

The chain recombines TRBV28 with TRBJ1-1, with D hard to call. The germline CDR1 and CDR2 sequences are MDHEN and SYDVKM. This CDR3 region has 13 residues. V was pared by 4 bases and J by 2 bases, with 8 bases between. CDR3 in DNA: TGTGCCAGCAGTTCGGGTCCTAACACTGAAGCTTTCTTT. It translates to CASSSGPNTEAFF. Full variable domain (missing parts from reference TRBV28 and TRBJ1-1): DVKVTQSSRYLVKRTGEKVFLECVQDMDHENMFWYRQDPGLGLRLIYFSYDVKMKEKGDIPEGYSVSREKKERFSLILESASTNQTSMYLCASSSGPNTEAFFGQGTRLTVV.

This chain joins TRBV6-5 and TRBJ1-5; TRBD1 is a possible D gene (6 bases). Deletions cut 5 bases from V and 2 bases from J, with 13 bases between. The CDR3 extends over 15 amino acids. Germline-derived CDR1 and CDR2 are MNHEY and SVGAGI. CDR3 sequence: CASSRGGHGNQPQHF. The CDR3 coding sequence is TGTGCCAGCAGTCGGGGGGGACATGGCAATCAGCCCCAGCATTTT.

The CDR3 DNA sequence: TGTGCCTGGACCCAAACCGGACTAGCGGGGTTTAGCACAGATACGCAGTATTTT. Residues: CAWTQTGLAGFSTDTQYF. The chain has TRBV30 and TRBJ2-3, with 12 bases fitting TRBD2. The CDR3 contains 18 residues. The J segment lost 0 bases and the V segment lost 4 bases, leaving 11 bases of the junction unmatched. CDR1 and CDR2 (germline): GTSNPN, SVGIG (reference sequence). The variable domain in full, completed from reference TRBV30 and TRBJ2-3, reads SQTIHQWPATLVQPVGSPLSLECTVEGTSNPNLYWYRQAAGRGLQLLFYSVGIGQISSEVPQNLSASRPQDRQFILSSKKLLLSDSGFYLCAWTQTGLAGFSTDTQYFGPGTRLTVL.

This clone has only a few counts. The chain carries TRBV3-1 (or the pseudogene TRBV3-2) and TRBJ2-7; 7 bases map to TRBD1. Germline V gene sequence: CDR1 LGHDT, CDR2 YNNKEL (reference sequence). V was clipped by 4 bases and J by 2 bases; unmatched bases: 5. The CDR3 length is 14 residues. CDR3 in DNA: TGTGCCAGCAGCCCATGGGACAGTCCCTACGAGCAGTACTTC. Its protein product is CASSPWDSPYEQYF.

V is TRBV19 and J is TRBJ1-3, with D possibly matching TRBD1 (5 bases). The V gene's germline CDR1 is LNHDA and CDR2 SQIVND (reference sequence). Between the trimmed V and J ends, which lost 6 bases and 0 bases, there was a span of 9 bases. The CDR3 sequence is 14 residues long. CDR3 DNA sequence: TGTGCCAGTAGCCTCAGGGTCTCTGGAAACACCATATATTTT. Translating gives CASSLRVSGNTIYF.

The chain joins TRBV27 to TRBJ1-1; TRBD1 is a possible D gene (5 bases). The CDR3 loop spans 13 amino acids. Deletions cut 0 bases from V and 8 bases from J, with 10 bases between. Germline lookup yields CDR1 MNHEY and CDR2 SMNVEV (reference sequence). CDR3 in DNA: TGTGCCAGCAGTTTATCGGGGACTTCGGAAGCTTTCTTT. Amino acids: CASSLSGTSEAFF.

The chain recombines TRBV28 with TRBJ2-7; D gene unclear. Germline V gene lookup returns CDR1 MDHEN and CDR2 SYDVKM. The CDR3 consists of 16 residues. The V gene lost 8 bases and the J gene lost 1 base, with 21 bases spanning the gap. The CDR3 bases are TGTGCCAGCTCCCACGCCGGAAGCGTACCTTCCTACGAGCAGTACTTC. It translates to CASSHAGSVPSYEQYF.

This chain uses TRBV2 with TRBJ2-7; 7 bases match TRBD1. The CDR3 consists of 13 residues. Germline CDR1 is SNHLY and CDR2 is FYNNEI. The J segment lost 0 bases and the V segment lost 9 bases, leaving 5 bases of the junction unmatched. The CDR3 coding sequence is TGTGCCAGTCAAGGGACAGTCTCCTACGAGCAGTACTTC. This sequence encodes CASQGTVSYEQYF.

The chain recombines TRBV5-4 with TRBJ2-1; 11 bases are shared with TRBD1. The CDR3 runs 14 residues. V trimming: 8 bases; J trimming: 7 bases; junction bases outside the gene matches: 8. Germline CDR1 is SGHNT and CDR2 is YYREEE (reference sequence). The CDR3 loop is CASTPGTGGNEQFF. DNA for the CDR3: TGTGCCAGTACCCCCGGGACAGGGGGTAATGAGCAGTTCTTC.

This rearrangement joins TRBV25-1 to TRBJ1-2, with D maybe TRBD1 (6 bases). V was clipped by 5 bases and J by 4 bases, with 14 bases between them. CDR1 and CDR2 from the germline V gene are MGHDK and SYGVNS. The CDR3 is 14 amino acids. The CDR3 spells CASSLGGQGYGYTF. The CDR3, as DNA: TGTGCCAGCAGTTTGGGGGGGCAGGGCTATGGCTACACCTTC.

This clone was seen just once. The rearrangement uses TRBV30 and TRBJ1-2, with TRBD1 matching over 10 bases. The V gene's germline CDR1 is GTSNPN and CDR2 SVGIG (reference sequence). The CDR3 length is 13 residues. V shed 4 bases and J 4 bases; nucleotides not matched to a gene: 3. The DNA for the CDR3 is TGTGCCTGGACTCGGGACAGGGGCTATGGCTACACCTTC. Translated: CAWTRDRGYGYTF. The whole variable domain, remainder taken from reference TRBV30 and TRBJ1-2, is SQTIHQWPATLVQPVGSPLSLECTVEGTSNPNLYWYRQAAGRGLQLLFYSVGIGQISSEVPQNLSASRPQDRQFILSSKKLLLSDSGFYLCAWTRDRGYGYTFGSGTRLTVV.

The genes are TRBV24-1 and TRBJ2-2; no firm D call. With 5 bases removed from V and 6 bases from J, the gap between germline ends came to 9 bases. Germline loops: CDR1 KGHDR, CDR2 SFDVKD. The length of the CDR3 is 13 residues. The chain's CDR3 is CATSANYPGELFF. In nucleotides, the CDR3 is TGTGCCACCAGTGCCAACTACCCCGGGGAGCTGTTTTTT.

The chain couples TRBV30 to TRBJ2-2, with TRBD2 identical over 8 bases. Germline trimming cut 5 bases from V and 6 bases from J; bases unmatched to any gene: 8. This CDR3 comprises 14 residues. CDR1 is GTSNPN and CDR2 is SVGIG in the germline V gene (reference sequence). CDR3 in amino acids: CAWLAGTSAGELFF. CDR3 in DNA: TGTGCCTGGCTAGCCGGGACTAGTGCCGGGGAGCTGTTTTTT.

The V and J genes are TRBV7-8 and TRBJ1-2; tentatively, D is TRBD1 (5 bases). The CDR3 loop spans 17 amino acids. The V gene's germline CDR1 is SGHVS and CDR2 FQNEAQ. Trimming pared 2 bases from V and 4 bases from J, leaving 20 bases between. CDR3: CASSLRFEAERGYGYTF. CDR3 DNA: TGTGCCAGCAGCTTACGTTTTGAGGCGGAAAGGGGCTATGGCTACACCTTC.

The V call is TRBV28, the J call TRBJ1-1, with 8 bases aligning to TRBD1. V was clipped by 6 bases and J by 2 bases; unmatched bases: 11. The V gene's germline CDR1 is MDHEN and CDR2 SYDVKM. The CDR3 has 16 residues. CDR3 residues: CASRRTGPPANTEAFF. CDR3 nucleotide sequence: TGTGCCAGCAGGAGGACAGGGCCTCCTGCAAACACTGAAGCTTTCTTT.

The genes are TRBV6-1 and TRBJ2-1; 9 bases line up with TRBD2. There are 15 residues in the CDR3. With 3 bases clipped from V and 1 base from J, the junction kept 1 base outside the gene matches. The germline gives CDR1 MNHNS, CDR2 SASEGT. The CDR3 reads CASSDLAGSYNEQFF. In DNA, the CDR3 is TGTGCCAGCAGTGACCTAGCGGGATCCTACAATGAGCAGTTCTTC.

CDR3 sequence (DNA): TGCGCCAGCAGCTTGGATGGCAGGGGGCAGGGCGAGCAGTACTTC. It specifies CASSLDGRGQGEQYF. The V gene is TRBV5-1, the J gene TRBJ2-7; the match to TRBD1 covers 8 bases. V lost 0 bases to trimming and J lost 6 bases; unmatched junction nucleotides: 8. The germline gives CDR1 SGHRS, CDR2 YFSETQ. This CDR3 comprises 15 residues.

This clone was observed a handful of times. The chain couples TRBV19 to TRBJ1-6; TRBD1 matches at 7 bases. From germline, CDR1 is LNHDA and CDR2 SQIVND (reference sequence). There are 14 residues in the CDR3. Trimming took 6 bases from V and 7 from J; bases not matched to a gene: 6. CDR3 sequence (DNA): TGTGCCAGTAGCTATCGACAGGGAAATTCACCCCTCCACTTT. Its translation: CASSYRQGNSPLHF.

The chain combines TRBV11-2 with TRBJ2-1, with D perhaps matching TRBD2 (5 bases). The CDR3 contains 13 residues. Deletions cut 2 bases from V and 9 bases from J, with 11 bases between. CDR1 and CDR2 (germline): SGHAT, FQNNGV. As DNA, the CDR3 is TGTGCCAGCAGCTTAACTAGGTTGGGTGAGCAGTTCTTC. It is translated as CASSLTRLGEQFF.

This chain connects TRBV9 to TRBJ2-2; 8 bases are shared with TRBD2. CDR3 size: 16 residues. Germline assignment: CDR1 SGDLS and CDR2 YYNGEE. J lost 5 bases, V lost 3 bases, and 9 bases had no gene match. The CDR3 DNA sequence: TGTGCCAGCAGCGAATCGGGACTAGTAACGACCGGGGAGCTGTTTTTT. Translating it yields CASSESGLVTTGELFF. The variable domain in full, completed from reference TRBV9 and TRBJ2-2, reads DSGVTQTPKHLITATGQRVTLRCSPRSGDLSVYWYQQSLDQGLQFLIQYYNGEERAKGNILERFSAQQFPDLHSELNLSSLELGDSALYFCASSESGLVTTGELFFGEGSRLTVL.

In this sample, this clone turned up a few times. Written as DNA, the CDR3 is TGCGCCAGCAGAGGGGCGCGGACAGGGTTCTCACCCCTCCACTTT. It yields the protein CASRGARTGFSPLHF. This chain links TRBV4-3 with TRBJ1-6; 8 nucleotides line up with TRBD1. The trim removed 6 bases at V and 10 bases at J, leaving 11 bases unmatched. The CDR3 extends over 15 amino acids. CDR1 and CDR2 from the germline V gene are LGHNA and YSLEER.

This chain uses TRBV29-1 with TRBJ2-2; D gene uncertain. The CDR3 contains 14 residues. V was trimmed by 7 bases and J by 1 base, leaving 13 bases between them. Germline loops: CDR1 SQVTM, CDR2 ANQGSEA. The CDR3 DNA reads as TGCAGCGGGGGAAGTGGCCAGAACACCGGGGAGCTGTTTTTT. It yields the protein CSGGSGQNTGELFF.

The chain combines TRBV27 with TRBJ2-3; no reliable D call. Trimming shortened V by 0 bases and J by 3 bases, and 10 bases separated the two germline ends. The CDR3 spans 15 residues. Germline V gene data show CDR1 as MNHEY and CDR2 as SMNVEV (reference sequence). The CDR3 loop is CASSLSAAVTDTQYF. CDR3 DNA sequence: TGTGCCAGCAGTTTATCTGCGGCAGTAACAGATACGCAGTATTTT.